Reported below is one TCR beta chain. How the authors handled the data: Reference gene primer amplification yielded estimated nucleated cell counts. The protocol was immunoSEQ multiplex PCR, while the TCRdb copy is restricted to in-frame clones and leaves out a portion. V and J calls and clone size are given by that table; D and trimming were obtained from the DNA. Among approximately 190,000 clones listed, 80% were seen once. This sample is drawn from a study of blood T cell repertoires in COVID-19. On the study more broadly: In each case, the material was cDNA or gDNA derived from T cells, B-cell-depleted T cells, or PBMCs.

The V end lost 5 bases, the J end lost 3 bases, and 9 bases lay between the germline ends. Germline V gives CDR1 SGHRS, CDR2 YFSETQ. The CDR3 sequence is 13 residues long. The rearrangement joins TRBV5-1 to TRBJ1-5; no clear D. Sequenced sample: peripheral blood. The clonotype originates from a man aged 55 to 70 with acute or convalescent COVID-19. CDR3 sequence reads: CASRMSDNQPQHF. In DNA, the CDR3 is TGCGCCAGCAGGATGAGTGACAATCAGCCCCAGCATTTT.